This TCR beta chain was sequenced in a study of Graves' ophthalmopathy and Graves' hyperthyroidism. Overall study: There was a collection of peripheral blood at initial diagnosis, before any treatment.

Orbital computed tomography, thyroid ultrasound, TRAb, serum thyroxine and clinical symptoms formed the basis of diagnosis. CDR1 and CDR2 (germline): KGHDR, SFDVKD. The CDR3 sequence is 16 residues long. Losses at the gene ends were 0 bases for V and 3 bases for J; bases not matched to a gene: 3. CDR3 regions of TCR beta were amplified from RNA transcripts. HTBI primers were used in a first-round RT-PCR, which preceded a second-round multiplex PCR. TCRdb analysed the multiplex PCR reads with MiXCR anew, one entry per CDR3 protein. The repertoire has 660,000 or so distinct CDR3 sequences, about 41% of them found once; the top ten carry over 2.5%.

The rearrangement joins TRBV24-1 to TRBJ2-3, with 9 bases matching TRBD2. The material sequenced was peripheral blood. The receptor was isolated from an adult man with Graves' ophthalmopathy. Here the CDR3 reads CATSDLRSGRTDTQYF. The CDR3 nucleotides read TGTGCCACCAGTGATTTGCGTAGCGGGAGAACAGATACGCAGTATTTT.